This T cell receptor (beta chain) was recovered during a study of T cells in Graves' hyperthyroidism and ophthalmopathy. Study conclusions and caveats: Among thyroid clonotypes expanded above 0.001, most also appeared in blood.

Deletions cut 3 bases from V and 8 bases from J, with 16 bases between. Germline V CDR1 and CDR2: SGHTA, FQGNSA. This CDR3 has 14 residues. No progression to ophthalmopathy during 18 months of follow-up defined stable disease. Newly diagnosed hyperthyroidism patients aged 18 to 65 years had disease lasting under 2 months. Investigators excluded patients with uncontrolled infection, other autoimmune disease, pregnancy or lactation. This clonotype was counted at least ten times. The antigen is not known. Template material for amplifying TCR beta CDR3 regions consisted of RNA transcripts. The HTBI primer set was used in a first-round RT-PCR of the TCR CDR3. TCRdb ran MiXCR on the multiplex PCR reads and lists one entry per CDR3 protein. The sample lists just under 750,000 distinct CDR3 sequences; approximately 40% were seen once.

Sequenced input: blood. The rearrangement links TRBV7-2 to TRBJ1-2; weak D call: TRBD1 (6 bases). This receptor was obtained from a woman in her forties with Graves' hyperthyroidism. The CDR3 region has the DNA TGTGCCAGCAGCTTTATAGGGGGAGTAGAAGGCTACACCTTC. Protein: CASSFIGGVEGYTF.